These 31 T cell receptor beta chains were all obtained from the same sample, sequenced in a study of cytomegalovirus exposure and HLA in healthy donors. Amplification used 60 Vbeta primers and 13 Jbeta primers. The method was immunoSEQ multiplex PCR; TCRdb's version includes in-frame clones alone and lacks a portion of them. The sample consists of 120,000 or so clones, 81% of them appearing once. Material for sequencing was PBMCs. These receptors came from a young man in good health and CMV-seronegative.

This chain uses TRBV6-1 with TRBJ2-3; D possibly corresponds to TRBD2 (5 bases). Trimming pared 4 bases from V and 3 bases from J, leaving 14 bases between. The CDR3 length is 15 residues. Per the germline V gene, CDR1 is MNHNS and CDR2 is SASEGT. DNA of the CDR3: TGTGCCAGCAGTGCTACTAGTATCGGGACAGATACGCAGTATTTT. It translates to CASSATSIGTDTQYF.

This chain connects TRBV7-2 to TRBJ2-3, with D tentatively TRBD1 (6 bases). Germline CDR1 reads SGHTA; CDR2 reads FQGNSA. The CDR3 is 15 residues long. Trimming left V 4 bases short and J 0 bases short, with 11 bases between. CDR3 DNA: TGTGCCAGCAGCTCCCTGGACAGAAGCACAGATACGCAGTATTTT. This translates into CASSSLDRSTDTQYF.

The chain combines TRBV5-1 with TRBJ2-3; 8 bases map to TRBD2. V gave up 7 bases and J gave up 0 bases; unmatched junction bases: 1. This CDR3 region has 13 residues. Germline CDR1 is SGHRS and CDR2 is YFSETQ. The CDR3 nucleotides are TGCGCCAGCCAGCGGGAGAGCACAGATACGCAGTATTTT. Its protein product is CASQRESTDTQYF.

The chain recombines TRBV5-4 with TRBJ2-5, with D perhaps matching TRBD1 (6 bases). Trimming removed 1 base at V and 5 bases at J, with 9 bases between. The CDR3 extends over 13 amino acids. Per germline, CDR1 SGHNT and CDR2 YYREEE (reference sequence). DNA of the CDR3: TGTGCCAGCAGCTTGCAGGGGCGGGAGACCCAGTACTTC. It codes for CASSLQGRETQYF.

The chain employs TRBV7-9 and TRBJ2-7; 13 bases are shared with TRBD2. After removal of 11 bases from V and 6 bases from J, the junction contained 7 bases not matched to a gene. CDR1 SEHNR and CDR2 FQNEAQ come from the germline V gene (reference sequence). The CDR3 runs 13 residues. DNA of the CDR3: TGTGCCGTCACTAGCGGGGGGGCCTCCGAGCAGTACTTC. Translating it yields CAVTSGGASEQYF.

This clone was seen a single time. The gene calls are TRBV5-1 and TRBJ1-3; a weak D match, TRBD1 (5 bases). This CDR3 is built from 13 residues. V shed 0 bases and J shed 10 bases, with 11 bases lying between them. In germline, CDR1 is SGHRS, CDR2 YFSETQ. CDR3 sequence reads: CASSLAIRVTIYF. CDR3 in DNA: TGCGCCAGCAGCTTGGCTATCAGGGTAACCATATATTTT.

The genes are TRBV6-1 and TRBJ1-3; 7 bases match TRBD1. The V gene end was trimmed by 4 bases and the J gene end by 4 bases; junction bases not matched to a gene: 7. The germline CDR1 and CDR2 sequences are MNHNS and SASEGT. The CDR3 loop spans 15 amino acids. This CDR3 reads CASSASDRAGNTIYF. The CDR3 nucleotides read TGTGCCAGCAGTGCCAGTGACAGGGCCGGAAACACCATATATTTT.

The chain recombines TRBV5-1 with TRBJ2-5; D is unclear. The CDR3 length is 11 residues. V gave up 4 bases and J gave up 4 bases, with 5 bases separating them. The germline gives CDR1 SGHRS, CDR2 YFSETQ. The CDR3 spells CASSLSETQYF. CDR3 nucleotide sequence: TGCGCCAGCAGCCTCTCAGAGACCCAGTACTTC.

The chain joins TRBV5-1 to TRBJ2-5; 9 bases agree with TRBD2. The CDR3 length is 15 residues. V lost 5 bases to trimming and J lost 2 bases; unmatched junction nucleotides: 7. Per the germline V gene, CDR1 is SGHRS and CDR2 is YFSETQ. CDR3 protein: CASRLAGPVQETQYF. The DNA of the CDR3 is TGCGCCAGCAGGCTAGCGGGACCGGTGCAAGAGACCCAGTACTTC.

The chain employs TRBV6-5 and TRBJ1-1; 7 bases agree with TRBD1. Germline-derived CDR1 and CDR2 are MNHEY and SVGAGI. J lost 1 base, V lost 5 bases, and 7 bases had no gene match. The CDR3 sequence is 15 residues long. The CDR3 DNA sequence: TGTGCCAGCAGTCTTAGGACAGGCGGGAACACTGAAGCTTTCTTT. Translation gives CASSLRTGGNTEAFF.

The chain uses TRBV9 and TRBJ2-2, with 9 bases identical to TRBD1. The ends lost 5 bases at V and 6 bases at J; junction bases unmatched: 11. The germline V gene encodes CDR1 SGDLS and CDR2 YYNGEE. This CDR3 is built from 16 residues. The CDR3 region is CASSYRGPYAPGELFF. CDR3 DNA sequence: TGTGCCAGCAGTTACAGGGGGCCCTATGCGCCCGGGGAGCTGTTTTTT.

The sample holds a few counts of this clone. The chain uses TRBV27 and TRBJ2-7; 7 nucleotides agree with TRBD2. In germline, CDR1 is MNHEY, CDR2 SMNVEV (reference sequence). The length of the CDR3 is 13 residues. Germline trimming cut 3 bases from V and 6 bases from J; bases unmatched to any gene: 5. DNA for the CDR3: TGTGCCAGCAGTTTCCAGACTAGCCGCGAGCAGTACTTC. This encodes CASSFQTSREQYF.

The CDR3 loop is CASSPRTGGDTQYF. The CDR3 bases are TGTGCCAGCAGCCCTCGGACTGGCGGGGACACGCAGTATTTT. The V call is TRBV9, the J call TRBJ2-3; D is possibly TRBD2 (6 bases). CDR3 length: 14 amino acids. V was shortened by 4 bases and J by 9 bases, with 18 bases between the two germline ends. Per the germline V gene, CDR1 is SGDLS and CDR2 is YYNGEE.

This chain links TRBV7-6 with TRBJ2-5; 7 nucleotides align to TRBD2. This CDR3 has 11 residues. From germline, CDR1 is SGHVS and CDR2 FNYEAQ. The trim removed 8 bases at V and 5 bases at J, leaving 2 bases unmatched. CDR3 in DNA: TGTGCCAGCTCCGGGGGGGAGACCCAGTACTTC. It translates to CASSGGETQYF.

This clone has a single count. The V call is TRBV7-6, the J call TRBJ2-7; TRBD1 agrees at 11 bases. J was trimmed by 2 bases and V by 3 bases; bases with no gene match: 0. The CDR3 has 14 amino acids. The V gene's germline CDR1 is SGHVS and CDR2 FNYEAQ. This chain's CDR3 is CASSLDRGPYEQYF. The CDR3, as DNA: TGTGCCAGCAGCTTGGACAGGGGGCCCTACGAGCAGTACTTC. Supplemented by reference TRBV7-6 and TRBJ2-7, the full variable domain reads GAGVSQSPRYKVTKRGQDVALRCDPISGHVSLYWYRQALGQGPEFLTYFNYEAQQDKSGLPNDRFSAERPEGSISTLTIQRTEQRDSAMYRCASSLDRGPYEQYFGPGTRLTVT.

The chain is built from TRBV27 and TRBJ2-7; 10 bases map to TRBD1. V dropped 5 bases and J dropped 2; count of bases not matched to a gene: 6. There are 15 residues in the CDR3. From germline, CDR1 is MNHEY and CDR2 SMNVEV (reference sequence). CDR3 bases: TGTGCCAGCAGTGCCCCCGGGACAGGGGCCTACGAGCAGTACTTC. Protein: CASSAPGTGAYEQYF.

The CDR3 spells CASGLVPGLSHSGANVLTF. Written as DNA, the CDR3 is TGTGCTAGTGGTTTGGTACCTGGACTTAGTCATTCTGGGGCCAACGTCCTGACTTTC. V usage is TRBV12-5 and J usage is TRBJ2-6, with D tentatively TRBD2 (5 bases). This CDR3 has 19 residues. Deletions cut 0 bases from V and 1 base from J, with 16 bases between. Germline loops: CDR1 LGHNT, CDR2 FRNRAP. Combining the CDR3 with reference TRBV12-5 and TRBJ2-6 gives the whole variable domain DARVTQTPRHKVTEMGQEVTMRCQPILGHNTVFWYRQTMMQGLELLAYFRNRAPLDDSGMPKDRFSAEMPDATLATLKIQPSEPRDSAVYFCASGLVPGLSHSGANVLTFGAGSRLTVL.

In its sample, this clone was seen a few times. The J gene is TRBJ2-4, the V gene TRBV10-2; TRBD2 aligns across 9 bases. The junction had 8 bases not matched to a gene; V was cut back by 2 bases and J by 0 bases. The CDR3 has 18 amino acids. Per the germline V gene, CDR1 is WSHSY and CDR2 is SAAADI. CDR3 bases: TGCGCCAGCAGTGAGGGCCAGCGGGGGGCCCTAGCCAAAAACATTCAGTACTTC. Its protein product is CASSEGQRGALAKNIQYF.

This clone was recorded only once. V is TRBV21-1 and J is TRBJ2-5; TRBD2 is taken as the D call from the table, unchecked against the DNA. TRBV21-1 is described as a pseudogene. This CDR3 is 18 amino acids long. The CDR3 spells CASSKEIAGGQYQETQYF. The CDR3 DNA is TGTGCCAGCAGCAAAGAGATAGCGGGGGGCCAGTACCAAGAGACCCAGTACTTC.

This clone came up once. V is TRBV4-1 and J is TRBJ1-2, with 8 bases matching TRBD1. Germline values: CDR1 MGHRA, CDR2 YSYEKL. The V and J ends lost 1 base and 7 bases, in that order; junction bases with no gene match: 8. CDR3 size: 15 residues. The CDR3 coding sequence is TGCGCCAGCAGCCAAGCCCGAGACAGGGGTTTTGGCTACACCTTC. Residues: CASSQARDRGFGYTF.

The rearrangement joins TRBV5-1 to TRBJ1-1; no reliable D call. The CDR3 runs 14 residues. V lost 0 bases, J lost 1 base, and 7 bases lay in between. Germline assignment: CDR1 SGHRS and CDR2 YFSETQ. The CDR3, as DNA: TGCGCCAGCAGCTTGGCCACGGGGAACACTGAAGCTTTCTTT. As protein: CASSLATGNTEAFF.

V usage is TRBV6-6 and J usage is TRBJ2-7, with a tentative D call TRBD1 (6 bases). The CDR3 sequence is 16 residues long. V was clipped by 2 bases and J by 0 bases, with 14 bases between them. Germline V gives CDR1 MNHNY, CDR2 SVGAGI (reference sequence). CDR3 sequence: CASSYGPQGTSYEQYF. The CDR3 nucleotides read TGTGCCAGCAGTTACGGGCCGCAGGGGACCTCCTACGAGCAGTACTTC.

This chain joins TRBV7-9 and TRBJ2-7; tentatively, D is TRBD1 (7 bases). V was trimmed by 4 bases and J by 12 bases, leaving 25 bases between them. The CDR3 sequence is 15 residues long. Looked up from germline, CDR1 is SEHNR and CDR2 is FQNEAQ (reference sequence). CDR3 loop: CASSSGGTDLHEVYF. As DNA, the CDR3 is TGTGCCAGCAGCTCAGGCGGGACAGATCTACACGAGGTGTACTTC.

The V call is TRBV9, the J call TRBJ2-3; 9 nucleotides align to TRBD2. The CDR3 extends over 16 amino acids. CDR1 SGDLS and CDR2 YYNGEE come from the germline V gene. Losses at the gene ends were 0 bases for V and 0 bases for J; bases not matched to a gene: 2. This CDR3 is CASSVGLAASTDTQYF. In DNA form, the CDR3 reads TGTGCCAGCAGCGTAGGACTAGCGGCCAGCACAGATACGCAGTATTTT.

The chain employs TRBV4-1 and TRBJ2-1; D ambiguous. The V end was cut by 0 bases, the J end by 9 bases, with 9 bases between. This CDR3 has 13 residues. Germline-derived CDR1 and CDR2 are MGHRA and YSYEKL. In nucleotides, the CDR3 is TGCGCCAGCAGCCAAGATGTAGCATGTGAGCAGTTCTTC. It yields the protein CASSQDVACEQFF.

The sample holds a few counts of this clone. The chain carries TRBV28 and TRBJ1-2, with 7 positions matching TRBD1. The CDR3 has 13 amino acids. After removal of 1 base from V and 6 bases from J, the junction contained 2 bases not matched to a gene. CDR1 MDHEN and CDR2 SYDVKM come from the germline V gene. The CDR3, as DNA: TGTGCCAGCAGTTTATCCCAGGGGGATGGCTACACCTTC. Its protein product is CASSLSQGDGYTF.

CDR3 residues: CASSLPSGGIPATDTQYF. CDR3 DNA: TGTGCCAGCAGCTTACCCAGCGGGGGAATTCCCGCCACAGATACGCAGTATTTT. The V and J genes are TRBV7-8 and TRBJ2-3, with TRBD2 identical over 8 bases. The CDR3 extends over 18 amino acids. From germline, CDR1 is SGHVS and CDR2 FQNEAQ. Trimming at V came to 2 bases and at J to 2 bases, leaving 12 bases not matched to a gene.

The chain joins TRBV7-2 to TRBJ1-2; D remains unclear. Germline V gene sequence: CDR1 SGHTA, CDR2 FQGNSA. With 5 bases removed from V and 3 bases from J, the gap between germline ends came to 13 bases. The CDR3 contains 14 residues. The chain's CDR3 is CASSPQGGHYGYTF. The CDR3 bases are TGTGCCAGCAGCCCCCAAGGAGGACACTATGGCTACACCTTC.

The V call is TRBV2, the J call TRBJ2-3; 11 nucleotides match TRBD2. Germline lookup yields CDR1 SNHLY and CDR2 FYNNEI. CDR3 length equals 14 residues. The trim removed 6 bases at V and 7 bases at J, leaving 6 bases unmatched. This chain's CDR3 is CASSGTSGGNTQYF. In DNA form, the CDR3 reads TGTGCCAGCAGCGGGACTAGCGGTGGTAATACGCAGTATTTT.

The chain joins TRBV5-1 to TRBJ1-1; D call uncertain. The CDR3 consists of 12 residues. Trimming shortened V by 3 bases and J by 6 bases, and 9 bases separated the two germline ends. The germline V gene encodes CDR1 SGHRS and CDR2 YFSETQ. The CDR3 DNA reads TGCGCCAGCAGCTCGGGAGTAGCTGAAGCTTTCTTT. The encoded protein is CASSSGVAEAFF.

The V gene is TRBV6-6, the J gene TRBJ2-1; 12 bases are a match to TRBD2. J gave up 4 bases and V 6 bases, and 7 bases lay outside the gene matches. Germline CDR1 is MNHNY and CDR2 is SVGAGI (reference sequence). The CDR3 contains 16 residues. The CDR3 bases are TGTGCCAGCAGCGACCTCACTAGCGGGGGGTACAATGAGCAGTTCTTC. Its translation is CASSDLTSGGYNEQFF.